The 8 T cell receptor beta chains below were found in one sample sequenced in a study of PD-L1 blockade in urothelial cancer. Time point denoted: pretreatment peripheral blood. TCRdb's copy holds only in-frame clones and misses some; the assay was immunoSEQ multiplex PCR. The sample includes some 40,000 clones, 70% to 90% of them seen just once. The sequencing here drew on PBMCs, taken around atezolizumab (anti-PD-L1) treatment. The receptors were sampled from an elderly man with urothelial cancer.

This chain joins TRBV5-1 and TRBJ2-6, with TRBD2 matching 15 bases. Per germline, CDR1 SGHRS and CDR2 YFSETQ. Trimming cost V 4 bases and J 0 bases; bases outside gene matches: 20. The CDR3 spans 24 residues. The CDR3 loop reads CASSVKVSGTPGLAGGSGANVLTF. The DNA for the CDR3 is TGCGCCAGCAGCGTTAAAGTATCCGGGACCCCGGGACTAGCGGGAGGCTCTGGGGCCAACGTCCTGACTTTC.

The chain is built from TRBV11-2 and TRBJ1-1; 7 bases are a match to TRBD1. J was trimmed by 7 bases and V by 5 bases; bases with no gene match: 7. This CDR3 comprises 13 residues. Looked up from germline, CDR1 is SGHAT and CDR2 is FQNNGV. This CDR3 reads CASSLGTEFEAFF. The CDR3 bases are TGTGCCAGCAGCCTTGGGACAGAGTTTGAAGCTTTCTTT.

The chain recombines TRBV4-1 with TRBJ1-2; 9 positions agree with TRBD1. Germline assignment: CDR1 MGHRA and CDR2 YSYEKL. The CDR3 extends over 15 amino acids. V lost 4 bases, J lost 9 bases, and 12 bases stayed unmatched. DNA for the CDR3: TGCGCCAGCAGCCCACAAGGGACAGGGAGTTCAAGCTACACCTTC. Its translation: CASSPQGTGSSSYTF.

V gene TRBV2 combines with J gene TRBJ2-1; 7 nucleotides agree with TRBD1. The CDR3 extends over 14 amino acids. V was clipped by 6 bases and J by 4 bases; unmatched bases: 6. Germline V lookup: CDR1 SNHLY, CDR2 FYNNEI. The CDR3 bases are TGTGCCAGCAGCGCCGGGACAGTTTACAATGAGCAGTTCTTC. It yields the protein CASSAGTVYNEQFF.

The CDR3 DNA reads as TGTGCCAGCCCGGGGTCCGGGGAGCTGTTTTTT. It yields the protein CASPGSGELFF. V and J are TRBV21-1 and TRBJ2-2; TRBD2 is the table's D call and was not checked against the DNA. TRBV21-1 is a recognized pseudogene. The CDR3 is made up of 11 amino acids.

The chain employs TRBV6-5 and TRBJ2-7; 7 positions agree with TRBD1. The ends lost 6 bases at V and 1 base at J; junction bases unmatched: 6. Germline V gene data show CDR1 as MNHEY and CDR2 as SVGAGI. The CDR3 has 14 residues. The CDR3 sequence is CASRQGQNSYEQYF. DNA of the CDR3: TGTGCCAGCAGACAGGGACAGAATTCCTACGAGCAGTACTTC.

The genes are TRBV27 and TRBJ1-4, with D tentatively TRBD1 (6 bases). Germline assignment: CDR1 MNHEY and CDR2 SMNVEV (reference sequence). With 2 bases removed from V and 8 bases from J, the gap between germline ends came to 12 bases. This CDR3 contains 14 residues. The CDR3 DNA follows: TGTGCCAGCAGTTTAGGACAGCGACCAGAAAAACTGTTTTTT. As protein: CASSLGQRPEKLFF.

The V and J genes are TRBV7-2 and TRBJ2-5; D is unresolved. The ends were cut back, 9 bases at V and 0 bases at J, with 11 bases in the middle. This CDR3 spans 13 amino acids. Germline CDR1 and CDR2: SGHTA and FQGNSA. CDR3 region: CASMQANQETQYF. CDR3 nucleotide sequence: TGTGCCAGTATGCAGGCTAACCAAGAGACCCAGTACTTC.